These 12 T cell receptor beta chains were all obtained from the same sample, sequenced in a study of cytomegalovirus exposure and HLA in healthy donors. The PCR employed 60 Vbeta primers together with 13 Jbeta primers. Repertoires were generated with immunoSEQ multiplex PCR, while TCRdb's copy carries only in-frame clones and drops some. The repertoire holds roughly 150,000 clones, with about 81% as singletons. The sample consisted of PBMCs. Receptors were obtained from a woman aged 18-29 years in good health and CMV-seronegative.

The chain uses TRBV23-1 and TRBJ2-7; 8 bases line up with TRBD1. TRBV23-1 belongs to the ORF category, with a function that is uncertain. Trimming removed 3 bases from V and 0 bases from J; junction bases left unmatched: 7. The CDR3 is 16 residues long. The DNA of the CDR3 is TGCGCCAGCAGTCATCCGGACAGGGCTACCTCCTACGAGCAGTACTTC. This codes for CASSHPDRATSYEQYF.

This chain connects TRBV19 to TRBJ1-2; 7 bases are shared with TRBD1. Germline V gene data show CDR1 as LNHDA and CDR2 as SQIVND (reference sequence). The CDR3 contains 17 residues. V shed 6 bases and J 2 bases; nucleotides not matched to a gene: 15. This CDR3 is CASSLPGLDRANYGYTF. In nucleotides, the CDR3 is TGTGCCAGTAGCCTCCCAGGACTTGACAGGGCGAACTATGGCTACACCTTC.

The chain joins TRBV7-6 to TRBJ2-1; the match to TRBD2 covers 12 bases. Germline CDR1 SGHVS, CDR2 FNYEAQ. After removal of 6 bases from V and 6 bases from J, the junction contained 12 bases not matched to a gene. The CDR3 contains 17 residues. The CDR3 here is CASRVEAGLAGLNEQFF. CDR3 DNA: TGTGCCAGCAGGGTTGAGGCGGGACTAGCGGGCCTCAATGAGCAGTTCTTC.

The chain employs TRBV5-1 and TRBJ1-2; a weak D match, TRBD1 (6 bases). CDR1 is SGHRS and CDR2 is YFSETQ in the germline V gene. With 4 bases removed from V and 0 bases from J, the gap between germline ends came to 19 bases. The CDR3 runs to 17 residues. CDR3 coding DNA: TGCGCCAGCAGCGTTCCGGGACAACGGACCGCTAACTATGGCTACACCTTC. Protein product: CASSVPGQRTANYGYTF.

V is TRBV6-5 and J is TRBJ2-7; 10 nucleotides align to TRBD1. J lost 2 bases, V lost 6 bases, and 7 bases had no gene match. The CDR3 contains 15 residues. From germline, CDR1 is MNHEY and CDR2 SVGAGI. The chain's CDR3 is CASRFGTGDAYEQYF. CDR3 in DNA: TGTGCCAGCAGATTCGGGACAGGGGATGCCTACGAGCAGTACTTC.

CDR3 protein: CASSIDPWGGNQPQHF. In DNA, the CDR3 is TGTGCCAGTAGTATAGACCCCTGGGGGGGCAATCAGCCCCAGCATTTT. This chain connects TRBV19 to TRBJ1-5, with D perhaps matching TRBD1 (5 bases). Trimming pared 0 bases from V and 2 bases from J, leaving 11 bases between. The CDR3 runs to 16 residues. CDR1 and CDR2 from the germline V gene are LNHDA and SQIVND (reference sequence).

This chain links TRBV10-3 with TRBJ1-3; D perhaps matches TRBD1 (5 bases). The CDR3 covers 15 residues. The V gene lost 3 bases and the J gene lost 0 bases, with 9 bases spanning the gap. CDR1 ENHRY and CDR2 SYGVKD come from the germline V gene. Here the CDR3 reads CAISDGHYSGNTIYF. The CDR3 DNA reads TGTGCCATCAGTGATGGACACTACTCTGGAAACACCATATATTTT.

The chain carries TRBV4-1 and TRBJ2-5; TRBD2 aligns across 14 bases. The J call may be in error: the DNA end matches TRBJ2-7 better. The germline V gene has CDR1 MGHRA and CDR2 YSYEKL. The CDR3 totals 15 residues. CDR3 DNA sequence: TGCGCCAGCAGCCGAGGGACTAGCGGGAGCTACGAGCAGTACTTC. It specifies CASSRGTSGSYEQYF.

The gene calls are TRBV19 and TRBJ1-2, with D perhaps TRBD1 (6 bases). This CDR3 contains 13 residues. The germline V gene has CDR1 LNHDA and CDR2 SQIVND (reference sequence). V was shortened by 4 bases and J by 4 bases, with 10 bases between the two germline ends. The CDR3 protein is CASSTGQFYGYTF. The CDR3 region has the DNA TGTGCCAGTAGTACCGGACAGTTCTATGGCTACACCTTC. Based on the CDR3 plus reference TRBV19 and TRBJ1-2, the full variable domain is DGGITQSPKYLFRKEGQNVTLSCEQNLNHDAMYWYRQDPGQGLRLIYYSQIVNDFQKGDIAEGYSVSREKKESFPLTVTSAQKNPTAFYLCASSTGQFYGYTFGSGTRLTVV.

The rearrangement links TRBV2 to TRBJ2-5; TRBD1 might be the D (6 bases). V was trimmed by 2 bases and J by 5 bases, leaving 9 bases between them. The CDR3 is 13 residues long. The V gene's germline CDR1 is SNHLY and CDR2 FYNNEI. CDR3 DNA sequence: TGTGCCAGCAGTGAAAATCAGGGGGAGACCCAGTACTTC. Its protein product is CASSENQGETQYF.

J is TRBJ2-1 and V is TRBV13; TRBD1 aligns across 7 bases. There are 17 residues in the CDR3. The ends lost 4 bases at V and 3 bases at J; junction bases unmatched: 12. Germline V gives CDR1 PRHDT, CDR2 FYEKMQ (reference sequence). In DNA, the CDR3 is TGTGCCAGCAGCTCGCGAGCGACAGGGTTTTTCTACAATGAGCAGTTCTTC. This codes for CASSSRATGFFYNEQFF.

The CDR3: CASSLIAGSVGEQFF. The DNA for the CDR3 is TGTGCCAGCAGCTTAATAGCGGGGTCGGTTGGGGAGCAGTTCTTC. The V gene is TRBV7-8, the J gene TRBJ2-1; 8 bases are shared with TRBD2. The V and J ends lost 2 bases and 10 bases, in that order; junction bases with no gene match: 10. The CDR3 consists of 15 residues. Germline CDR1 reads SGHVS; CDR2 reads FQNEAQ. The full variable domain, rest sourced from reference TRBV7-8 and TRBJ2-1, is GAGVSQSPRYKVAKRGQDVALRCDPISGHVSLFWYQQALGQGPEFLTYFQNEAQLDKSGLPSDRFFAERPEGSVSTLKIQRTQQEDSAVYLCASSLIAGSVGEQFFGPGTRLTVL.